A single sample is the source of the 30 T cell receptor beta chains below, sequenced in a study of CD8 T cells in ankylosing spondylitis (dated by TCRdb to about 2017). For these receptors, no antigen is known. The library was generated by 5' RACE. Sequencing was carried out with an Illumina HiSeq 2500. The public reads were reanalyzed by TCRdb: fastp trimming at Q25, MiXCR alignment, in-frame beta chains only. Entries that share a CDR3 protein sequence are merged under the most common genes and DNA. Recorded for this sample are some 400,000 distinct CDR3 sequences; under 25% of them occurred a single time. 15% to 20% of the sample is in the top ten clones. The full study reports these points: Blood from ankylosing spondylitis patients appeared to be characterized by a TCR beta motif composed of several highly homologous amino acid variants.

The sample taken for sequencing was blood, either unsorted or a sorted T cell fraction (not recorded which). Source of these receptors: a male donor with ankylosing spondylitis.

This clonotype was counted a few times. The chain joins TRBV11-3 to TRBJ2-5; maybe TRBD2 (5 bases). CDR1 and CDR2 (germline): SGHNT, YENEEA. The CDR3 covers 15 residues. V gave up 1 base and J gave up 5 bases, with 14 bases separating them. The CDR3 DNA is TGTGCCAGCAGCTTAGTGTTGTCGGGCGGGGAGACCCAGTACTTC. Its translation is CASSLVLSGGETQYF.

This clonotype was detected a few times. The rearrangement uses TRBV27 and TRBJ2-1; either TRBD1 or TRBD2 may supply D (5 bases each). The CDR3 has 14 amino acids. Looked up from germline, CDR1 is MNHEY and CDR2 is SMNVEV (reference sequence). Trimming shortened V by 6 bases and J by 3 bases, and 12 bases separated the two germline ends. In nucleotides, the CDR3 is TGTGCCAGCAGACCCGGGACGGGCTACAATGAGCAGTTCTTC. Translation gives CASRPGTGYNEQFF.

This clonotype showed up just a few times. The chain couples TRBV5-6 to TRBJ2-1, with 10 bases lining up with TRBD1. Looked up from germline, CDR1 is SGHDT and CDR2 is YYEEEE. V was pared by 7 bases and J by 9 bases, with 10 bases of the junction left unmatched. CDR3 length: 14 residues. CDR3 DNA sequence: TGTGCCAGCCAAAGGACAGGGGGGGAGATTGAGCAGTTCTTC. Amino acid sequence: CASQRTGGEIEQFF.

This clonotype was counted a few times. The chain couples TRBV5-1 to TRBJ1-1; D ambiguous. This CDR3 comprises 13 residues. Trimming took off 0 bases at V and 11 bases at J, with 14 bases between the two ends. Germline V gene lookup returns CDR1 SGHRS and CDR2 YFSETQ. CDR3 region: CASSLGRLGLAFF. CDR3 bases: TGCGCCAGCAGCTTGGGCCGACTGGGTTTGGCTTTCTTT.

V usage is TRBV27 and J usage is TRBJ2-1; no definite D call. CDR1 is MNHEY, CDR2 SMNVEV, per germline (reference sequence). Trimming left V 7 bases short and J 6 bases short, with 16 bases between. The CDR3 runs 14 residues. The CDR3 here is CASNVVAPSNEQFF. CDR3 coding DNA: TGTGCCAGCAACGTCGTGGCTCCCTCCAATGAGCAGTTCTTC.

This clonotype appeared a few times. The chain recombines TRBV7-3 with TRBJ2-1; TRBD2 is a possible D gene (6 bases). The CDR3 spans 15 residues. The V and J ends lost 1 base and 3 bases respectively, with 10 bases between them. Germline V gene sequence: CDR1 SGHTA, CDR2 FQGTGA. CDR3 amino acids: CASSLKRAGYNEQFF. Written as DNA, the CDR3 is TGTGCCAGCAGCTTAAAGCGGGCCGGCTACAATGAGCAGTTCTTC.

This chain joins TRBV12-3 or TRBV12-4 and TRBJ2-3; 7 bases fit TRBD2. V dropped 6 bases and J dropped 0; count of bases not matched to a gene: 9. The CDR3 runs to 16 residues. Here the CDR3 reads CASSRVAGFSTDTQYF. In DNA form, the CDR3 reads TGTGCCAGCAGCCGAGTAGCGGGCTTTAGCACAGATACGCAGTATTTT.

This clonotype has just a few counts. V gene TRBV5-6 combines with J gene TRBJ2-5; 9 bases line up with TRBD1. The germline V gene has CDR1 SGHDT and CDR2 YYEEEE. The V gene end was trimmed by 1 base and the J gene end by 1 base; junction bases not matched to a gene: 5. CDR3 length equals 16 residues. This CDR3 is CASSLIVQGAQETQYF. The CDR3 DNA follows: TGTGCCAGCAGCTTGATAGTACAGGGGGCCCAAGAGACCCAGTACTTC.

This chain uses TRBV27 with TRBJ2-2; a weak D match, TRBD1 (7 bases). Germline CDR1 is MNHEY and CDR2 is SMNVEV (reference sequence). The CDR3 spans 14 residues. The CDR3 coding sequence is TGTGTCTCGCGGGACAGAACGAACACCGGGGAGCTGTTTTTT. Its protein product is CVSRDRTNTGELFF.

V usage is TRBV7-2 and J usage is TRBJ1-2; D unclear. Germline CDR1 and CDR2: SGHTA and FQGNSA. Trimming removed 5 bases from V and 8 bases from J, with 12 bases in between. CDR3 length: 12 residues. The CDR3 reads CASSPRVGGYTF. The CDR3 DNA reads as TGTGCCAGCAGCCCGCGTGTTGGCGGCTACACCTTC.

This clonotype appeared a few times. The genes are TRBV5-1 and TRBJ2-7; D remains ambiguous. Trimming pared 0 bases from V and 0 bases from J, leaving 10 bases between. This CDR3 region has 15 residues. CDR1 is SGHRS, CDR2 YFSETQ, per germline. This CDR3 is CASSLESVISYEQYF. The DNA of the CDR3 is TGCGCCAGCAGCTTGGAGTCGGTGATCTCCTACGAGCAGTACTTC.

The chain couples TRBV5-1 to TRBJ2-3; D could derive from TRBD1 or TRBD2 (5 bases each). Germline values: CDR1 SGHRS, CDR2 YFSETQ. Trimming removed 4 bases from V and 2 bases from J, with 20 bases in between. The CDR3 runs 17 residues. DNA for the CDR3: TGCGCCAGCAGCCCCGGGTGGACCGGGACCATCACAGATACGCAGTATTTT. This sequence encodes CASSPGWTGTITDTQYF. Together with reference TRBV5-1 and TRBJ2-3, the CDR3 gives the full variable domain: KAGVTQTPRYLIKTRGQQVTLSCSPISGHRSVSWYQQTPGQGLQFLFEYFSETQRNKGNFPGRFSGRQFSNSRSEMNVSTLELGDSALYLCASSPGWTGTITDTQYFGPGTRLTVL.

The rearrangement uses TRBV6-5 and TRBJ1-1; D gene ambiguous. CDR1 and CDR2 from the germline V gene are MNHEY and SVGAGI. Trimming took 5 bases from V and 1 from J, leaving 8 bases between them. The CDR3 length is 13 residues. The DNA for the CDR3 is TGTGCCAGCAGTGACGTCGAGAACACTGAAGCTTTCTTT. Translated: CASSDVENTEAFF.

The rearrangement links TRBV6-1 to TRBJ1-5; possible D gene TRBD1, 6 bases. V was trimmed by 7 bases and J by 3 bases, leaving 10 bases between them. Germline CDR1 and CDR2: MNHNS and SASEGT. This CDR3 comprises 13 residues. The CDR3 here is CASTLGANQPQHF. CDR3 DNA: TGTGCCAGCACGCTGGGGGCCAATCAGCCCCAGCATTTT.

This clonotype has just a few counts. The gene calls are TRBV24-1 and TRBJ2-1, with 15 bases identical to TRBD2. J gave up 6 bases and V 4 bases, and 3 bases lay outside the gene matches. The CDR3 contains 16 residues. Germline loops: CDR1 KGHDR, CDR2 SFDVKD. DNA for the CDR3: TGTGCCACCAGTGAACCGGGACTAGCGGGAGGCAATGAGCAGTTCTTC. Its translation: CATSEPGLAGGNEQFF.

This clonotype has at least ten counts. V is TRBV5-1 and J is TRBJ2-2, with 9 nucleotides matching TRBD1. Germline trimming cut 4 bases from V and 7 bases from J; bases unmatched to any gene: 8. Germline CDR1 SGHRS, CDR2 YFSETQ. The CDR3 consists of 15 residues. CDR3 protein: CASSPQGASGGELFF. The CDR3 DNA follows: TGCGCCAGCAGCCCACAGGGGGCGTCCGGCGGGGAGCTGTTTTTT.

Only a few counts were recorded for this clonotype. The chain has TRBV5-1 and TRBJ2-5, with 8 positions matching TRBD1. The J segment lost 0 bases and the V segment lost 4 bases, leaving 2 bases of the junction unmatched. Germline V gene sequence: CDR1 SGHRS, CDR2 YFSETQ. This CDR3 spans 14 amino acids. The CDR3 region has the DNA TGCGCCAGCAGCGCGGGACAGGACCAAGAGACCCAGTACTTC. Residues: CASSAGQDQETQYF.

This chain uses TRBV20-1 with TRBJ2-5; no clear D gene. The germline gives CDR1 DFQATT, CDR2 SNEGSKA (reference sequence). The CDR3 length is 13 residues. V gave up 6 bases and J gave up 1 base, with 12 bases separating them. CDR3 residues: CSARKFSQETQYF. The DNA for the CDR3 is TGCAGTGCCCGGAAGTTTTCCCAAGAGACCCAGTACTTC.

The CDR3 nucleotides read TGCAGCGTTGAACAGGGGGCTACCTACGAGCAGTACTTC. Amino acid sequence: CSVEQGATYEQYF. This chain connects TRBV29-1 to TRBJ2-7, with 8 bases matching TRBD1. Trimming at V came to 2 bases and at J to 2 bases, leaving 2 bases not matched to a gene. The CDR3 covers 13 residues. Per the germline V gene, CDR1 is SQVTM and CDR2 is ANQGSEA.

The rearrangement uses TRBV5-1 and TRBJ2-7, with D possibly being TRBD1 (6 bases). Germline V gene lookup returns CDR1 SGHRS and CDR2 YFSETQ. V was clipped by 0 bases and J by 2 bases, with 12 bases between them. This CDR3 is built from 15 residues. Written as DNA, the CDR3 is TGCGCCAGCAGCTTGGATTCCAGGGGACCCTACGAGCAGTACTTC. Protein sequence: CASSLDSRGPYEQYF.

This chain uses TRBV7-2 with TRBJ2-1; 9 bases line up with TRBD2. The germline V gene encodes CDR1 SGHTA and CDR2 FQGNSA. With V trimmed by 3 bases and J by 9 bases, 6 bases remained unmatched. CDR3 size: 14 residues. CDR3 loop: CASSFQAGGGEQFF. Written as DNA, the CDR3 is TGTGCCAGCAGCTTCCAAGCGGGAGGCGGTGAGCAGTTCTTC.

The J gene is TRBJ2-1, the V gene TRBV20-1; the D gene is possibly TRBD2 (5 bases). The V and J ends lost 3 bases and 8 bases respectively, with 11 bases between them. Germline V gene lookup returns CDR1 DFQATT and CDR2 SNEGSKA (reference sequence). The CDR3 length is 12 residues. The CDR3 region is CSASSPADEQFF. In DNA, the CDR3 is TGCAGTGCTAGCTCCCCAGCGGATGAGCAGTTCTTC.

Only a few counts were recorded for this clonotype. The CDR3 loop is CASSLMTGSSYNEQFF. The CDR3 DNA sequence: TGTGCCAGCAGCTTGATGACGGGAAGCTCCTACAATGAGCAGTTCTTC. This rearrangement joins TRBV11-3 to TRBJ2-1, with D perhaps TRBD2 (5 bases). Trimming left V 3 bases short and J 0 bases short, with 12 bases between. Germline lookup yields CDR1 SGHNT and CDR2 YENEEA. The length of the CDR3 is 16 residues.

The sample holds a few counts of this clonotype. The V and J genes are TRBV7-6 and TRBJ2-1; D may be TRBD2 (6 bases). The V gene lost 0 bases and the J gene lost 9 bases, with 9 bases spanning the gap. CDR3 length equals 13 residues. Per the germline V gene, CDR1 is SGHVS and CDR2 is FNYEAQ. CDR3 DNA sequence: TGTGCCAGCAGCTTAGCGCAACTAGCTGAGCAGTTCTTC. It codes for CASSLAQLAEQFF.

This clonotype was detected ten times or more. The chain combines TRBV5-1 with TRBJ2-7, with 7 bases aligning to TRBD1. Trimming took 2 bases from V and 2 from J; bases not matched to a gene: 7. The CDR3 runs 15 residues. Looked up from germline, CDR1 is SGHRS and CDR2 is YFSETQ. CDR3 DNA sequence: TGCGCCAGCAGCTTCGAGAGGACAGGAACCTACGAGCAGTACTTC. Amino acids: CASSFERTGTYEQYF.

This clonotype has more than one count but fewer than ten. V usage is TRBV18 and J usage is TRBJ2-3, with D perhaps matching TRBD2 (5 bases). CDR3 length: 16 residues. V was shortened by 0 bases and J by 5 bases, with 15 bases between the two germline ends. Germline V lookup: CDR1 KGHSH, CDR2 LQKENI. In nucleotides, the CDR3 is TGTGCCAGCTCACCACCGTCGGGGATATCTGTAGATACGCAGTATTTT. Translated, it gives CASSPPSGISVDTQYF.

The chain couples TRBV11-3 to TRBJ1-3; no firm D call. This CDR3 has 12 residues. The germline CDR1 and CDR2 sequences are SGHNT and YENEEA. Trimming took 4 bases from V and 6 from J, leaving 7 bases between them. CDR3 sequence: CASSSDPNTIYF. CDR3 DNA: TGTGCCAGCAGCTCAGACCCAAACACCATATATTTT.

The rearrangement joins TRBV28 to TRBJ2-7; 7 nucleotides line up with TRBD1. Germline V CDR1 and CDR2: MDHEN, SYDVKM. V shed 3 bases and J 3 bases; nucleotides not matched to a gene: 2. The CDR3 has 13 residues. The DNA of the CDR3 is TGTGCCAGCAGTTTCCAGGGGGTCTACGAGCAGTACTTC. This gives the protein CASSFQGVYEQYF.

The J gene is TRBJ2-1, the V gene TRBV6-1, with 8 bases fitting TRBD2. The V gene's germline CDR1 is MNHNS and CDR2 SASEGT. This CDR3 has 14 amino acids. With 6 bases clipped from V and 5 bases from J, the junction kept 6 bases outside the gene matches. The CDR3: CASRVAGTNNEQFF. The CDR3 nucleotides read TGTGCCAGCAGAGTAGCGGGGACCAACAATGAGCAGTTCTTC.

This clonotype was seen many times. The chain couples TRBV7-2 to TRBJ1-5, with D possibly being TRBD1 (6 bases). The length of the CDR3 is 16 residues. Germline lookup yields CDR1 SGHTA and CDR2 FQGNSA. V shed 4 bases and J shed 1 base, with 14 bases lying between them. The DNA of the CDR3 is TGTGCCAGCAGCTACTCCGGGGGCTTGAGCAATCAGCCCCAGCATTTT. It translates to CASSYSGGLSNQPQHF.